The entry that follows covers one T cell receptor beta chain sequence. CDR3 length: 13 residues. Trimming cost V 10 bases and J 1 base; bases outside gene matches: 5. The germline gives CDR1 MNHEY, CDR2 SVGAGI. The source of the sample is a study of blood T cell repertoires in COVID-19. Profiling relied on immunoSEQ multiplex PCR, and the TCRdb table lists in-frame clones only, not all of them. Among over 150,000 clones listed, around nine tenths were seen once. The TCR originated in a woman in her late teens or twenties who had recovered from COVID-19. The sequenced sample consisted of peripheral blood. The chain is built from TRBV6-5 and TRBJ1-1, with TRBD1 matching 8 bases. CDR3 nucleotides: TGTGCCACCGTTCAGGGGGCGAACACTGAAGCTTTCTTT. Protein: CATVQGANTEAFF.